This entry describes one T cell receptor beta chain. The data belong to a study of identical twins. This CDR3 region has 14 residues. Germline assignment: CDR1 SGHVS and CDR2 FNYEAQ. V was cut by 0 bases and J by 7 bases, with 13 bases left in between. Every one of the donors was a healthy Caucasian. One entry per CDR3 protein results from TCRdb running MiXCR on the 5' RACE reads. The data contain hundreds of thousands of distinct CDR3 sequences, 9% to 15% of them singletons. The data were also submitted as part of a second study, on yellow fever vaccine responses in identical twins. According to that study: Twins reportedly had a vaccine T cell response that seemed partly convergent, partly personalized.

Sequenced: CD8+ T cells sorted from blood. The chain employs TRBV7-6 and TRBJ2-7, with a weak D call TRBD2 (7 bases). This TCR was recovered from a woman aged 18 to 35 in good health. CDR3 in DNA: TGTGCCAGCAGCTTAGCCGGGGGGACATGGGAGCAGTACGTC. Translation: CASSLAGGTWEQYV.